These 21 T cell receptor beta chains were all obtained from the same sample, sequenced in a study of PD-1 and CTLA-4 blockade in melanoma (dated by TCRdb to 2020 to 2022). Libraries were built with the immunoSEQ multiplex PCR assay. TCRdb stores this immuneACCESS table with in-frame sequences only. Part of the clones is absent; in the studies checked, under half of the shortfall reflects unresolved V genes, and no reason is known for the rest. Recorded for this sample are some 11,000 clones; roughly 82% of them occurred a single time. Of the sample, 25% to 35% is held by the ten largest clones. The sequenced sample was CD8+ T cells from peripheral blood, obtained from a patient given anti-PD-1 treatment. The receptors derive from a human donor with melanoma.

The chain joins TRBV27 to TRBJ2-1; 7 nucleotides agree with TRBD1. The V gene end was trimmed by 5 bases and the J gene end by 14 bases; junction bases not matched to a gene: 6. CDR1 MNHEY and CDR2 SMNVEV come from the germline V gene (reference sequence). CDR3 length: 11 residues. This CDR3 is CASSNRDSKFF. For the CDR3, the DNA is TGTGCCAGCAGTAACCGGGACAGCAAGTTCTTC.

This chain connects TRBV7-9 to TRBJ2-5; D remains unclear. This CDR3 has 14 residues. With 5 bases removed from V and 4 bases from J, the gap between germline ends came to 14 bases. Germline lookup yields CDR1 SEHNR and CDR2 FQNEAQ (reference sequence). The CDR3 loop is CASSRTGPRETQYF. CDR3 bases: TGTGCCAGCAGCCGTACTGGACCTCGAGAGACCCAGTACTTC.

The V call is TRBV7-9, the J call TRBJ2-4, with 15 bases matching TRBD2. V shed 5 bases and J 4 bases; nucleotides not matched to a gene: 3. The CDR3 runs 16 residues. In germline, CDR1 is SEHNR, CDR2 FQNEAQ (reference sequence). Here the CDR3 reads CASSTGLAGGKNIQYF. The CDR3, as DNA: TGTGCCAGCAGCACGGGACTAGCGGGGGGAAAAAACATTCAGTACTTC. Together with reference TRBV7-9 and TRBJ2-4, the CDR3 gives the full variable domain: DTGVSQNPRHKITKRGQNVTFRCDPISEHNRLYWYRQTLGQGPEFLTYFQNEAQLEKSRLLSDRFSAERPKGSFSTLEIQRTEQGDSAMYLCASSTGLAGGKNIQYFGAGTRLSVL.

The rearrangement uses TRBV19 and TRBJ2-4, with TRBD2 identical over 9 bases. Trimming removed 10 bases from V and 3 bases from J; junction bases left unmatched: 19. The length of the CDR3 is 18 residues. In germline, CDR1 is LNHDA, CDR2 SQIVND (reference sequence). For the CDR3, the DNA is TGTGCCACCTCTCTCGAGGGCGGGAGGGCCTCTGGCAAAAACATTCAGTACTTC. Protein sequence: CATSLEGGRASGKNIQYF.

V and J are TRBV5-4 and TRBJ1-4; 9 nucleotides match TRBD1. CDR1 and CDR2 from the germline V gene are SGHNT and YYREEE (reference sequence). The CDR3 extends over 14 amino acids. V shed 4 bases, J shed 12 bases, and the junction held 10 bases outside the gene matches. The CDR3 DNA is TGTGCCAGCAGCCCGGGACAGGGTATCGGTGAACTGTTTTTT. Protein product: CASSPGQGIGELFF.

Remarks on this clone: One end of the junction is discordant with germline, which a read error may explain. The chain employs TRBV7-9 and TRBJ1-1; no reliable D call. Looked up from germline, CDR1 is SEHNR and CDR2 is FQNEAQ (reference sequence). The CDR3 is made up of 14 amino acids. CDR3 in DNA: TGTGCCAGCAGCAACCTGAGGCAAAACACTGAAGCTTTCTTC. It specifies CASSNLRQNTEAFF.

The V call is TRBV6-5, the J call TRBJ2-1, with TRBD1 matching over 7 bases. The CDR3 runs 15 residues. J lost 4 bases, V lost 2 bases, and 5 bases had no gene match. Germline lookup yields CDR1 MNHEY and CDR2 SVGAGI. The CDR3 DNA reads as TGTGCCAGCAGTTACGGGCAGGGGGTATACAATGAGCAGTTCTTC. Translating gives CASSYGQGVYNEQFF.

The chain employs TRBV24-1 and TRBJ2-2; 7 nucleotides agree with TRBD1. Trimming at V came to 6 bases and at J to 5 bases, leaving 11 bases not matched to a gene. Germline V gene sequence: CDR1 KGHDR, CDR2 SFDVKD. This CDR3 comprises 16 residues. The chain's CDR3 is CATSPTGALITGELFF. The CDR3 nucleotides are TGTGCCACCAGTCCAACAGGGGCGCTCATTACCGGGGAGCTGTTTTTT.

The chain uses TRBV4-3 and TRBJ1-1; D is unclear. Germline V gene lookup returns CDR1 LGHNA and CDR2 YSLEER. The CDR3 is 13 amino acids. V was trimmed by 1 base and J by 4 bases, leaving 7 bases between them. The CDR3 nucleotides read TGCGCCAGCAGCCAAGTTGTAGCCACTGAAGCTTTCTTT. Its protein product is CASSQVVATEAFF.

This clone was seen a few times. The chain carries TRBV4-1 and TRBJ2-2; D call uncertain. The CDR3 runs to 14 residues. The V end was cut by 5 bases, the J end by 9 bases, with 16 bases between. From germline, CDR1 is MGHRA and CDR2 YSYEKL. In DNA, the CDR3 is TGCGCCAGCAGCAAAAGCGAAGGCCTCCGGGAGCTGTTTTTT. Amino acids: CASSKSEGLRELFF.

The J gene is TRBJ1-1, the V gene TRBV5-5; D remains ambiguous. The CDR3 runs 12 residues. CDR1 is SGHKS, CDR2 YYEKEE, per germline (reference sequence). The V end lost 0 bases, the J end lost 8 bases, and 8 bases lay between the germline ends. In DNA form, the CDR3 reads TGTGCCAGCAGCTTGGGGGTACGAGAAGCTTTCTTT. It translates to CASSLGVREAFF. The full variable domain, rest sourced from reference TRBV5-5 and TRBJ1-1, is DAGVTQSPTHLIKTRGQQVTLRCSPISGHKSVSWYQQVLGQGPQFIFQYYEKEERGRGNFPDRFSARQFPNYSSELNVNALLLGDSALYLCASSLGVREAFFGQGTRLTVV.

The chain carries TRBV7-8 and TRBJ1-1; weak D call: TRBD1 (6 bases). Germline V gene sequence: CDR1 SGHVS, CDR2 FQNEAQ. The CDR3 is made up of 14 amino acids. V dropped 1 base and J dropped 4 bases, with 10 bases sitting between them. This chain's CDR3 is CASSLGGRGTEAFF. CDR3 nucleotide sequence: TGTGCCAGCAGCTTAGGGGGCAGGGGCACTGAAGCTTTCTTT. The whole variable domain, filled in from reference TRBV7-8 and TRBJ1-1, reads GAGVSQSPRYKVAKRGQDVALRCDPISGHVSLFWYQQALGQGPEFLTYFQNEAQLDKSGLPSDRFFAERPEGSVSTLKIQRTQQEDSAVYLCASSLGGRGTEAFFGQGTRLTVV.

The chain recombines TRBV5-1 with TRBJ2-7, with D perhaps TRBD1 or TRBD2 (5 bases each). The V and J ends lost 3 bases and 3 bases respectively, with 13 bases between them. CDR1 is SGHRS and CDR2 is YFSETQ in the germline V gene. CDR3 length equals 14 residues. CDR3 loop: CASSWELTDYEQYF. CDR3 DNA: TGCGCCAGCAGCTGGGAGTTGACAGACTACGAGCAGTACTTC.

This clone was counted once. The genes are TRBV7-9 and TRBJ1-2; D is unclear. Between the trimmed V and J ends, which lost 2 bases and 6 bases, there was a span of 7 bases. The CDR3 consists of 12 residues. The germline CDR1 and CDR2 sequences are SEHNR and FQNEAQ (reference sequence). CDR3 sequence: CASSLTQHGYTF. The CDR3 DNA is TGTGCCAGCAGCTTAACCCAACATGGCTACACCTTC.

The chain uses TRBV5-4 and TRBJ2-2; D not resolved. Deletions cut 6 bases from V and 5 bases from J, with 11 bases between. The CDR3 is made up of 13 amino acids. Germline V lookup: CDR1 SGHNT, CDR2 YYREEE (reference sequence). The chain's CDR3 is CASTPVGTGELFF. The CDR3 DNA follows: TGTGCCAGCACCCCGGTGGGTACCGGGGAGCTGTTTTTT.

This clone appeared a single time. The chain has TRBV15 and TRBJ2-3; possibly TRBD2 for D (5 bases). Looked up from germline, CDR1 is LNHNV and CDR2 is YYDKDF (reference sequence). V was pared by 0 bases and J by 1 base, with 8 bases between. The CDR3 extends over 15 amino acids. The CDR3 nucleotides are TGTGCCACCAGCAGAGAAGGGAGTGGCACAGATACGCAGTATTTT. This encodes CATSREGSGTDTQYF.

The V gene is TRBV2, the J gene TRBJ2-2; TRBD2 matches 14 bases. There are 17 residues in the CDR3. Germline CDR1 and CDR2: SNHLY and FYNNEI. The ends lost 6 bases at V and 7 bases at J; junction bases unmatched: 10. Here the CDR3 reads CASSPLTSGGAFGELFF. The DNA of the CDR3 is TGTGCCAGCAGCCCCCTGACTAGCGGGGGGGCCTTCGGGGAGCTGTTTTTT.

The V and J genes are TRBV9 and TRBJ1-1; 9 bases line up with TRBD1. In germline, CDR1 is SGDLS, CDR2 YYNGEE. V was clipped by 3 bases and J by 5 bases; unmatched bases: 5. This CDR3 contains 14 residues. The CDR3 is CASSAGTGSTEAFF. For the CDR3, the DNA is TGTGCCAGCAGCGCTGGGACAGGGTCGACTGAAGCTTTCTTT.

The gene calls are TRBV2 and TRBJ2-1; 8 nucleotides match TRBD1. V shed 6 bases, J shed 8 bases, and the junction held 18 bases outside the gene matches. This CDR3 region has 17 residues. Germline CDR1 reads SNHLY; CDR2 reads FYNNEI. The CDR3 protein is CASSELYTGGGRDEQFF. CDR3 nucleotides: TGTGCCAGCAGCGAACTATACACAGGGGGTGGTAGGGATGAGCAGTTCTTC.

J is TRBJ2-7 and V is TRBV27; tentative D call: TRBD1 (6 bases). Looked up from germline, CDR1 is MNHEY and CDR2 is SMNVEV (reference sequence). The ends were cut back, 6 bases at V and 2 bases at J, with 14 bases in the middle. There are 14 residues in the CDR3. DNA of the CDR3: TGTGCCAGCAGGAAACAGGGTTCGCCCTACGAGCAGTACTTC. This gives the protein CASRKQGSPYEQYF.

The chain is built from TRBV28 and TRBJ2-1; a possible D gene is TRBD2 (7 bases). Looked up from germline, CDR1 is MDHEN and CDR2 is SYDVKM. The CDR3 contains 17 residues. Trimming removed 5 bases at V and 3 bases at J, with 20 bases between. The CDR3 region is CASSARPGGHYYNEQFF. CDR3 in DNA: TGTGCCAGCAGTGCCCGCCCGGGGGGACACTACTACAATGAGCAGTTCTTC.